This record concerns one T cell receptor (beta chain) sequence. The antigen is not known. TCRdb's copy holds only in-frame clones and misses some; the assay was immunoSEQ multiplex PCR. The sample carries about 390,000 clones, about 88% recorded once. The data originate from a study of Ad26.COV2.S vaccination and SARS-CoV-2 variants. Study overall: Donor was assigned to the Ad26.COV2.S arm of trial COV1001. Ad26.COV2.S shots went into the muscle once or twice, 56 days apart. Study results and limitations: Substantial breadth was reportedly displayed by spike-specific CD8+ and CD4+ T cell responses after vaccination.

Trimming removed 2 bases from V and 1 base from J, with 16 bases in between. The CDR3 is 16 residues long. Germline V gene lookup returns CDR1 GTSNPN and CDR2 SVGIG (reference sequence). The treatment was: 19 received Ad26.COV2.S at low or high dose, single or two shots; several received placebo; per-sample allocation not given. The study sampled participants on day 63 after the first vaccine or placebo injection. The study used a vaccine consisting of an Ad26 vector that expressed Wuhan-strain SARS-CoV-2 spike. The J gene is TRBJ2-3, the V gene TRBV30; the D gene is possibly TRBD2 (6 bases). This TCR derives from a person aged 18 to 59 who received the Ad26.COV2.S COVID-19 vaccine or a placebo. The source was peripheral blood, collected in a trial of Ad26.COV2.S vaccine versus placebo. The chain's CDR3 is CAWSRPGVGRTDTQYF. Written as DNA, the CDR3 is TGTGCCTGGAGTAGACCGGGGGTGGGACGCACAGATACGCAGTATTTT.